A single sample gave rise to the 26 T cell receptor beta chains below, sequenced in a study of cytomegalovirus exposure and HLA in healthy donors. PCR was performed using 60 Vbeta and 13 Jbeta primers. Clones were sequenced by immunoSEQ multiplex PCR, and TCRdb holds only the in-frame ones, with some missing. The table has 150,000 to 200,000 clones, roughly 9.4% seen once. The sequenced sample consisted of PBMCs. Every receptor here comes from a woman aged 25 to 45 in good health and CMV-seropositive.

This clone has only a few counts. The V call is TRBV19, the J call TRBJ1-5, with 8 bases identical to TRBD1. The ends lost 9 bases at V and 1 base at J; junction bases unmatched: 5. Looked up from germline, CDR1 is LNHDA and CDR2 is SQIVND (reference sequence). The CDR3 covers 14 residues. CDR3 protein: CASKTGESNQPQHF. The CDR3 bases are TGTGCCAGCAAGACAGGGGAAAGCAATCAGCCCCAGCATTTT.

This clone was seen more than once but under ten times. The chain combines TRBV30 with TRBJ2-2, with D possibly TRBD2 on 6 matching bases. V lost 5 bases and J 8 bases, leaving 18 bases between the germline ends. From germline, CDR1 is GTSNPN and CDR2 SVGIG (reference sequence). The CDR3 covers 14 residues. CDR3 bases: TGTGCCTGGGGCCGGAGGACTACCTCTGGGGAGCTGTTTTTT. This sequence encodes CAWGRRTTSGELFF.

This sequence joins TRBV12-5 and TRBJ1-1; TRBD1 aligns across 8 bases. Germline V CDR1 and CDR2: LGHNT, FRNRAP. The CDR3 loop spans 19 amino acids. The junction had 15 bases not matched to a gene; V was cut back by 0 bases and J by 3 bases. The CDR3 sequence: CASGLVLGRGAGGYTEAFF. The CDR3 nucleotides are TGTGCTAGTGGTTTGGTACTAGGCCGTGGGGCAGGGGGCTACACTGAAGCTTTCTTT.

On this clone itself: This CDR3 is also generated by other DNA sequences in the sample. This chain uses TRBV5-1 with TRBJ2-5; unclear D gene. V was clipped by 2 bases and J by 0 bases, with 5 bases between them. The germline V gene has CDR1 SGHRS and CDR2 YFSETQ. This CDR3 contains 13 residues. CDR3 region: CASSFRDQETQYF. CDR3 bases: TGCGCCAGCAGCTTCCGGGACCAAGAGACCCAGTACTTC. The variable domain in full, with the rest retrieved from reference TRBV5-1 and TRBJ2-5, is KAGVTQTPRYLIKTRGQQVTLSCSPISGHRSVSWYQQTPGQGLQFLFEYFSETQRNKGNFPGRFSGRQFSNSRSEMNVSTLELGDSALYLCASSFRDQETQYFGPGTRLLVL.

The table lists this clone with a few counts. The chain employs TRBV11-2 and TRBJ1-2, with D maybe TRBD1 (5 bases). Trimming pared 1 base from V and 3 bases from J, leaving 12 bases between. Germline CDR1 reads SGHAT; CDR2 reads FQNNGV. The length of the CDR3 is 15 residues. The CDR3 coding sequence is TGTGCCAGCAGCTTAGTGGGGGGGAGGTACTATGGCTACACCTTC. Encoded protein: CASSLVGGRYYGYTF. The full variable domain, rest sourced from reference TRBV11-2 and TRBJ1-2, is EAGVAQSPRYKIIEKRQSVAFWCNPISGHATLYWYQQILGQGPKLLIQFQNNGVVDDSQLPKDRFSAERLKGVDSTLKIQPAKLEDSAVYLCASSLVGGRYYGYTFGSGTRLTVV.

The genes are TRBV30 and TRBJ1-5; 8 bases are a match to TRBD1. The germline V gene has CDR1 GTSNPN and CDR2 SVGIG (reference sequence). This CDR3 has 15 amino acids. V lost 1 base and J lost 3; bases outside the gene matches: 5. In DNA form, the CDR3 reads TGTGCCTGGAGTGGACTGGACAGGGTCAATCAGCCCCAGCATTTT. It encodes CAWSGLDRVNQPQHF. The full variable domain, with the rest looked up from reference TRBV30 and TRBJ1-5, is SQTIHQWPATLVQPVGSPLSLECTVEGTSNPNLYWYRQAAGRGLQLLFYSVGIGQISSEVPQNLSASRPQDRQFILSSKKLLLSDSGFYLCAWSGLDRVNQPQHFGDGTRLSIL.

Written as DNA, the CDR3 is TGCAGCGTTCTTCCAGGGCCGAACCAAGAGACCCAGTACTTC. The encoded protein is CSVLPGPNQETQYF. This chain joins TRBV29-1 and TRBJ2-5; a possible D gene is TRBD1 (5 bases). Trimming stripped 5 bases from V and 0 bases from J, with 13 bases between. The germline gives CDR1 SQVTM, CDR2 ANQGSEA. CDR3 length: 14 residues. The full variable domain, its missing parts supplied by reference TRBV29-1 and TRBJ2-5, is SAVISQKPSRDICQRGTSLTIQCQVDSQVTMMFWYRQQPGQSLTLIATANQGSEATYESGFVIDKFPISRPNLTFSTLTVSNMSPEDSSIYLCSVLPGPNQETQYFGPGTRLLVL.

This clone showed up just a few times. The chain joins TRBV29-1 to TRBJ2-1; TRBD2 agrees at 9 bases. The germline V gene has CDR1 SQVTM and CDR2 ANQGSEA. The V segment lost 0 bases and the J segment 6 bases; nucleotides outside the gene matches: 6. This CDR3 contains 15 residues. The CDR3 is CSVEESTSGSNEQFF. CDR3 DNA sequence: TGCAGCGTTGAAGAGTCGACTAGCGGTTCCAATGAGCAGTTCTTC.

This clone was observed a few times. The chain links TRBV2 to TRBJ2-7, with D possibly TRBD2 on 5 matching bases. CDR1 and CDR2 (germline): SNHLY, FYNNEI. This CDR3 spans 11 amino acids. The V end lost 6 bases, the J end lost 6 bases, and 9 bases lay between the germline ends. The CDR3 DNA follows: TGTGCCAGCAGGCGAGAGGGCGAGCAGTACTTC. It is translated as CASRREGEQYF.

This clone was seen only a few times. The CDR3 DNA reads as TGTGCCAGCAGCTTAGAAGGTGCGGCGGGATATAGCAATCAGCCCCAGCATTTT. This translates into CASSLEGAAGYSNQPQHF. The chain carries TRBV7-8 and TRBJ1-5; no firm D call. The germline V gene has CDR1 SGHVS and CDR2 FQNEAQ. The CDR3 has 18 residues. Trimming removed 1 base at V and 0 bases at J, with 16 bases between.

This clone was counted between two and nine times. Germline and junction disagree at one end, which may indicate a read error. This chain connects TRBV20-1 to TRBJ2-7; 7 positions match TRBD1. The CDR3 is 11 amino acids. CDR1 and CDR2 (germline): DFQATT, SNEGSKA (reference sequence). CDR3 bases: TGCAGTGCTAGATCCGGACAGGTTTTTCACTTC. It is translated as CSARSGQVFHF.

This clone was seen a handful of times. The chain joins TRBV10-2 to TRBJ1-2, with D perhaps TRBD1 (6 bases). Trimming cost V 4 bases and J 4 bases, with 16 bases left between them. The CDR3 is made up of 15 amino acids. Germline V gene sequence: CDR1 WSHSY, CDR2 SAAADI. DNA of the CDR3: TGCGCCAGCAGTGCTTTGACAGGACCCTCCTATGGCTACACCTTC. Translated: CASSALTGPSYGYTF.

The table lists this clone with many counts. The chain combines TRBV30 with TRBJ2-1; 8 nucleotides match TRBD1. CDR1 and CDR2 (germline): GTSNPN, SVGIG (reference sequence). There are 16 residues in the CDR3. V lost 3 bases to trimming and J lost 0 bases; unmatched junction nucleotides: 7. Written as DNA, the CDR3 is TGTGCCTGGAGCCTTCAGGGGGCGAGCTCCTACAATGAGCAGTTCTTC. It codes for CAWSLQGASSYNEQFF.

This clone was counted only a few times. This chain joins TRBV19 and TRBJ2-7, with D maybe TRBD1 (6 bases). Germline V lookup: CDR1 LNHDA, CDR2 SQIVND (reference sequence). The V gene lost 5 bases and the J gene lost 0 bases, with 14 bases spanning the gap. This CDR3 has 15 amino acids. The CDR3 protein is CASSPTGTLSYEQYF. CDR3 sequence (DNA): TGTGCCAGTAGTCCGACAGGAACCCTCTCCTACGAGCAGTACTTC. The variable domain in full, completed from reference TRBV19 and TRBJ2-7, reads DGGITQSPKYLFRKEGQNVTLSCEQNLNHDAMYWYRQDPGQGLRLIYYSQIVNDFQKGDIAEGYSVSREKKESFPLTVTSAQKNPTAFYLCASSPTGTLSYEQYFGPGTRLTVT.

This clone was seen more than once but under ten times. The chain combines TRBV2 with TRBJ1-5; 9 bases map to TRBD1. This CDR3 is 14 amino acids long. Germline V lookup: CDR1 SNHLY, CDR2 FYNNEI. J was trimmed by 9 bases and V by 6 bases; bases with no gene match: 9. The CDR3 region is CASRAGQGGGPQHF. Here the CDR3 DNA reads TGTGCCAGCAGGGCGGGACAGGGCGGCGGGCCCCAGCATTTT.

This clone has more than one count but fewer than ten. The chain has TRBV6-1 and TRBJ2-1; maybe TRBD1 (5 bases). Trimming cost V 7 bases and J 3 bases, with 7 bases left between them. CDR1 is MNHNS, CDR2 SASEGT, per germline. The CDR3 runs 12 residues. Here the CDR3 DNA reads TGTGCCAGCAAGACAGACTACAATGAGCAGTTCTTC. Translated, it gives CASKTDYNEQFF.

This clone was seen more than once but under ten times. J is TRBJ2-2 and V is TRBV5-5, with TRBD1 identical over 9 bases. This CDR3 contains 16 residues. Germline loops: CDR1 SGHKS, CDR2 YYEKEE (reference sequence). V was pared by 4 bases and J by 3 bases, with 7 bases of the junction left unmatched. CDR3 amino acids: CASSPGDRGYTGELFF. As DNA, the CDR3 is TGTGCCAGCAGCCCCGGAGACAGGGGGTACACCGGGGAGCTGTTTTTT.

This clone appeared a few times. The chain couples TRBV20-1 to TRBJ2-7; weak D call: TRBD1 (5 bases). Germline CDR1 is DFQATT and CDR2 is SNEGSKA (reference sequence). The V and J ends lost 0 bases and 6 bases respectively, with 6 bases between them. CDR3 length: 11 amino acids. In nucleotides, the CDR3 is TGCAGTGCTAGAGATGGGGCCGAGCAGTACTTC. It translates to CSARDGAEQYF.

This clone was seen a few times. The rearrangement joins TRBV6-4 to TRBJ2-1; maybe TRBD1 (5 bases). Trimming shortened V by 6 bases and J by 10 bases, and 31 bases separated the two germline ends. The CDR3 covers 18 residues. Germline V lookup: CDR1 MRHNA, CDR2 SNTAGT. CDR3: CASSLHLQIGKGFREQFF. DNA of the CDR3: TGTGCCAGCAGCCTCCATCTACAAATTGGGAAGGGGTTTCGAGAGCAGTTCTTC.

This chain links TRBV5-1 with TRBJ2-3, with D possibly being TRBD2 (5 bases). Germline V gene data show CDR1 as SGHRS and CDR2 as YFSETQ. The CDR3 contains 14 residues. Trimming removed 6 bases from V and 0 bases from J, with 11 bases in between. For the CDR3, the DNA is TGCGCCAGCACCCCCTGGACTAGCACAGATACGCAGTATTTT. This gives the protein CASTPWTSTDTQYF.

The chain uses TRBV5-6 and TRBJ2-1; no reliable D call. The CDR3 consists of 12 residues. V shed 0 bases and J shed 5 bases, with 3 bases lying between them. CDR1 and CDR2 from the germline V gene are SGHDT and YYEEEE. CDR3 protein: CASSLDNNEQFF. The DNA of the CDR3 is TGTGCCAGCAGCTTGGACAACAATGAGCAGTTCTTC.

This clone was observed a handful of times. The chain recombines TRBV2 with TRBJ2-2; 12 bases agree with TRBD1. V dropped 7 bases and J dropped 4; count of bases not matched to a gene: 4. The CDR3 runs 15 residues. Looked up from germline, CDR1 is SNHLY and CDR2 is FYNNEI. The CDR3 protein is CASTGTGGPTGELFF. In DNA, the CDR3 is TGTGCCAGCACCGGGACAGGGGGCCCCACCGGGGAGCTGTTTTTT.

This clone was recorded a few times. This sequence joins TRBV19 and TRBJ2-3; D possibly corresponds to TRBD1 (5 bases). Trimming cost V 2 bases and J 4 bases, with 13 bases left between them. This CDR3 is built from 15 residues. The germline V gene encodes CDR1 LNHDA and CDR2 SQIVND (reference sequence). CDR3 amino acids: CASSISGFDPDTQYF. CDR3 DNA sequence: TGTGCCAGTAGTATATCAGGGTTCGACCCAGATACGCAGTATTTT.

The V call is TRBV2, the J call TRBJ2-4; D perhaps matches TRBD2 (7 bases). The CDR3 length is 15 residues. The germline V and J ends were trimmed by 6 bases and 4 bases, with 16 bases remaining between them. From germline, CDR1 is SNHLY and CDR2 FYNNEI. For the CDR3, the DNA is TGTGCCAGCAGCCAAAGCGGGACAACTAAAAACATTCAGTACTTC. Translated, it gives CASSQSGTTKNIQYF. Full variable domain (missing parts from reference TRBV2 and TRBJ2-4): EPEVTQTPSHQVTQMGQEVILRCVPISNHLYFYWYRQILGQKVEFLVSFYNNEISEKSEIFDDQFSVERPDGSNFTLKIRSTKLEDSAMYFCASSQSGTTKNIQYFGAGTRLSVL.

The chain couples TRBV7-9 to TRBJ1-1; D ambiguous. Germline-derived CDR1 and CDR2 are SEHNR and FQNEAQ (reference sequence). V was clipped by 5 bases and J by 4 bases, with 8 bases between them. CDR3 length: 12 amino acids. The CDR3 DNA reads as TGTGCCAGCAGCCAACTAGTCACTGAAGCTTTCTTT. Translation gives CASSQLVTEAFF.

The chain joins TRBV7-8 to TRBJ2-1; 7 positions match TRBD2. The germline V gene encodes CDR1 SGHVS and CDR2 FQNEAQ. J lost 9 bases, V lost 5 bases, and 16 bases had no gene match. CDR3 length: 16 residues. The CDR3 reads CASSDGRGGKEGEQFF. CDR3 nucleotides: TGTGCCAGCAGCGATGGGAGGGGCGGGAAGGAGGGTGAGCAGTTCTTC.